The entry that follows covers one TCR beta chain sequence. The data originate from a study of blood T cell repertoires in COVID-19. Study summary: Some COVID-19 samples were acute and others convalescent; all came from the United States, Italy and Spain.

Repertoires were generated with immunoSEQ multiplex PCR, while TCRdb's copy carries only in-frame clones and drops some. The sample yields 250,000 to 350,000 clones, 87% seen once. Unmatched junction bases numbered 6, after V lost 5 bases and J lost 0 bases. Germline values: CDR1 SGHTA, CDR2 FQGNSA. CDR3 length equals 16 residues. The sample was peripheral blood. The V gene is TRBV7-2, the J gene TRBJ1-3, with TRBD1 matching over 8 bases. The sequence was obtained from a woman aged 45-60 years who had recovered from COVID-19. The CDR3 DNA is TGTGCCAGCAGCAGCATCAGGGGGCACTCTGGAAACACCATATATTTT. This sequence encodes CASSSIRGHSGNTIYF.